Presented here are 31 T cell receptor beta chains from one specimen sequenced in a study of shared clonotypes between healthy human individuals. Profiling relied on immunoSEQ multiplex PCR, and the TCRdb table lists in-frame clones only, not all of them. The sample carries millions of clones, 85% to 95% recorded once. Material for sequencing was naive CD4+ T cells from PBMCs. Subset reported: CD45RA+ positively selected. The receptors shown here come from a man aged 18-30 years in good health. Some clones in this sample may be carry-over from other donors' samples.

The chain is built from TRBV9 and TRBJ1-3; 7 nucleotides line up with TRBD1. V was clipped by 3 bases and J by 4 bases; unmatched bases: 10. The length of the CDR3 is 16 residues. The germline CDR1 and CDR2 sequences are SGDLS and YYNGEE. The CDR3: CASSAQRGRSGNTIYF. The CDR3 bases are TGTGCCAGCAGCGCCCAGAGGGGGCGCTCAGGAAACACCATATATTTT. The complete variable domain, with remaining parts taken from reference TRBV9 and TRBJ1-3, reads DSGVTQTPKHLITATGQRVTLRCSPRSGDLSVYWYQQSLDQGLQFLIQYYNGEERAKGNILERFSAQQFPDLHSELNLSSLELGDSALYFCASSAQRGRSGNTIYFGEGSWLTVV.

The chain combines TRBV28 with TRBJ1-2, with a possible D match to TRBD1 (5 bases). Looked up from germline, CDR1 is MDHEN and CDR2 is SYDVKM. This CDR3 has 13 amino acids. Trimming shortened V by 8 bases and J by 6 bases, and 16 bases separated the two germline ends. CDR3 sequence: CASETGPGNGYTF. For the CDR3, the DNA is TGTGCCAGCGAAACCGGTCCAGGGAATGGCTACACCTTC.

About this clone: The same CDR3 also results from other DNA sequences found in this sample. The chain uses TRBV28 and TRBJ1-2; 7 bases map to TRBD1. Germline CDR1 reads MDHEN; CDR2 reads SYDVKM. Germline trimming cut 1 base from V and 3 bases from J; bases unmatched to any gene: 2. This CDR3 region has 14 residues. The DNA of the CDR3 is TGTGCCAGCAGTTTATTCGACAGGGACTATGGCTACACCTTC. As protein: CASSLFDRDYGYTF.

This clone was found once. The same CDR3 arises from other DNA sequences in this sample as well. The rearrangement links TRBV19 to TRBJ2-1; D unclear. V was cut by 4 bases and J by 0 bases, with 4 bases left in between. The length of the CDR3 is 13 residues. Per germline, CDR1 LNHDA and CDR2 SQIVND (reference sequence). The CDR3 reads CASSTHSYNEQFF. The CDR3 bases are TGTGCCAGTAGTACTCACTCCTACAATGAGCAGTTCTTC.

The chain joins TRBV28 to TRBJ1-5; 11 nucleotides line up with TRBD1. The CDR3 length is 16 residues. Trimming took 6 bases from V and 5 from J; bases not matched to a gene: 9. CDR1 MDHEN and CDR2 SYDVKM come from the germline V gene. The CDR3 sequence is CASRPGTGGRYQPQHF. The CDR3 DNA is TGTGCCAGCAGGCCTGGGACAGGGGGACGATATCAGCCCCAGCATTTT.

The V and J genes are TRBV29-1 and TRBJ1-2; no reliable D call. CDR3 length: 13 amino acids. The V end lost 4 bases, the J end lost 2 bases, and 11 bases lay between the germline ends. The V gene's germline CDR1 is SQVTM and CDR2 ANQGSEA. The CDR3 protein is CSVVVQLNYGYTF. For the CDR3, the DNA is TGCAGCGTTGTTGTGCAGCTGAACTATGGCTACACCTTC.

Notes on this clone: The sample has other DNA sequences that encode this CDR3 too. The gene calls are TRBV18 and TRBJ2-7; no definite D call. With 0 bases removed from V and 6 bases from J, the gap between germline ends came to 6 bases. This CDR3 comprises 12 residues. CDR1 KGHSH and CDR2 LQKENI come from the germline V gene. CDR3 DNA: TGTGCCAGCTCACCACCGGCAGGCGAGCAGTACTTC. Translation gives CASSPPAGEQYF.

The chain carries TRBV7-2 and TRBJ1-5; maybe TRBD1 (6 bases). The V end lost 1 base, the J end lost 5 bases, and 9 bases lay between the germline ends. Germline V gene lookup returns CDR1 SGHTA and CDR2 FQGNSA. CDR3 length: 14 amino acids. For the CDR3, the DNA is TGTGCCAGCAGCTTAGAGGGGGATTATCAGCCCCAGCATTTT. As protein: CASSLEGDYQPQHF.

This rearrangement joins TRBV4-3 to TRBJ2-5; TRBD2 matches 10 bases. From germline, CDR1 is LGHNA and CDR2 YSLEER. V gave up 1 base and J gave up 5 bases; unmatched junction bases: 19. The CDR3 has 20 amino acids. The CDR3 coding sequence is TGCGCCAGCAGCCAAGTTAGGGCTAGCGGGAGAGGGACCCCTGGGGAGACCCAGTACTTC. Its protein product is CASSQVRASGRGTPGETQYF.

As DNA, the CDR3 is TGCGCCAGCAGCCACCGGGACAGGTCGAATGAGCAGTTCTTC. Translating gives CASSHRDRSNEQFF. The chain couples TRBV5-1 to TRBJ2-1, with 8 positions matching TRBD1. Germline trimming cut 4 bases from V and 7 bases from J; bases unmatched to any gene: 7. The germline CDR1 and CDR2 sequences are SGHRS and YFSETQ. The CDR3 covers 14 residues.

This clone was detected a few times. Within the sample, other DNA sequences also encode this same CDR3. The V and J genes are TRBV5-4 and TRBJ2-7; 8 bases are a match to TRBD2. The CDR3 extends over 15 amino acids. Germline trimming cut 0 bases from V and 3 bases from J; bases unmatched to any gene: 5. Looked up from germline, CDR1 is SGHNT and CDR2 is YYREEE (reference sequence). CDR3 DNA sequence: TGTGCCAGCAGCTTGGATAGTAGCGGGATCTACGAGCAGTACTTC. This codes for CASSLDSSGIYEQYF.

The chain combines TRBV28 with TRBJ1-2; 10 bases line up with TRBD1. The V gene's germline CDR1 is MDHEN and CDR2 SYDVKM. The V segment lost 6 bases and the J segment 3 bases; nucleotides outside the gene matches: 10. CDR3 length equals 16 residues. CDR3 loop: CASSDPGTGVDYGYTF. CDR3 nucleotide sequence: TGTGCCAGCAGCGACCCCGGGACAGGGGTAGACTATGGCTACACCTTC.

This clone was seen a single time. V usage is TRBV5-1 and J usage is TRBJ2-7; D possibly matches TRBD1 or TRBD2 (6 bases each). There are 15 residues in the CDR3. Deletions cut 7 bases from V and 4 bases from J, with 21 bases between. Germline V lookup: CDR1 SGHRS, CDR2 YFSETQ. The CDR3 is CASSPSGARFYEQYF. Written as DNA, the CDR3 is TGCGCCAGCTCCCCCTCGGGGGCCAGGTTTTACGAGCAGTACTTC.

The chain combines TRBV6-4 with TRBJ2-1; 8 nucleotides align to TRBD2. V was clipped by 6 bases and J by 5 bases; unmatched bases: 3. Germline loops: CDR1 MRHNA, CDR2 SNTAGT. CDR3 length equals 13 residues. DNA of the CDR3: TGTGCCAGCAGGGCTAGCGGGCACAATGAGCAGTTCTTC. Its translation is CASRASGHNEQFF.

The rearrangement links TRBV2 to TRBJ1-2, with D maybe TRBD1 (5 bases). The CDR3 is 12 residues long. The V and J ends lost 8 bases and 5 bases respectively, with 12 bases between them. Germline CDR1 is SNHLY and CDR2 is FYNNEI. The CDR3 sequence: CASQNRSYGYTF. In DNA, the CDR3 is TGTGCCAGCCAAAACAGGTCTTATGGCTACACCTTC. The full variable domain, its missing parts supplied by reference TRBV2 and TRBJ1-2, is EPEVTQTPSHQVTQMGQEVILRCVPISNHLYFYWYRQILGQKVEFLVSFYNNEISEKSEIFDDQFSVERPDGSNFTLKIRSTKLEDSAMYFCASQNRSYGYTFGSGTRLTVV.

As concerns this clone: In the same sample, other DNA sequences code for this CDR3. The chain carries TRBV7-9 and TRBJ1-3, with unresolved D. Germline assignment: CDR1 SEHNR and CDR2 FQNEAQ (reference sequence). The CDR3 is made up of 13 amino acids. The V gene lost 5 bases and the J gene lost 4 bases, with 9 bases spanning the gap. CDR3 protein: CASSLSSGNTIYF. The CDR3 DNA follows: TGTGCCAGCAGCCTAAGCTCCGGAAACACCATATATTTT.

A remark on this clone: Within the sample, other DNA sequences also encode this same CDR3. The rearrangement joins TRBV6-5 to TRBJ2-5, with TRBD2 matching 13 bases. This CDR3 is 15 amino acids long. J was trimmed by 1 base and V by 5 bases; bases with no gene match: 1. Germline V gives CDR1 MNHEY, CDR2 SVGAGI. The CDR3 protein is CASSRLAGGQETQYF. The CDR3, as DNA: TGTGCCAGCAGTAGACTAGCGGGAGGCCAAGAGACCCAGTACTTC.

The CDR3: CASSSTDRGTGELFF. As DNA, the CDR3 is TGTGCCAGCAGCTCAACGGACAGGGGCACCGGGGAGCTGTTTTTT. The chain recombines TRBV5-4 with TRBJ2-2, with 9 bases fitting TRBD1. CDR1 SGHNT and CDR2 YYREEE come from the germline V gene (reference sequence). This CDR3 has 15 amino acids. The junction had 4 bases not matched to a gene; V was cut back by 3 bases and J by 4 bases.

Remarks on this clone: The sample carries other DNA sequences with the same CDR3. The J gene is TRBJ1-4, the V gene TRBV28; D uncertain. V lost 6 bases and J lost 7, with 9 bases in between. The germline gives CDR1 MDHEN, CDR2 SYDVKM. The CDR3 totals 12 residues. The CDR3 nucleotides are TGTGCCAGCAGCCTCAGAGGTGAAAAACTGTTTTTT. This translates into CASSLRGEKLFF.

The rearrangement links TRBV18 to TRBJ1-4, with 7 bases aligning to TRBD1. V gave up 6 bases and J gave up 4 bases; unmatched junction bases: 8. The length of the CDR3 is 15 residues. Per the germline V gene, CDR1 is KGHSH and CDR2 is LQKENI. The CDR3 nucleotides read TGTGCCAGCTCGAAGACCGGGACAGTTAATGAAAAACTGTTTTTT. Its protein product is CASSKTGTVNEKLFF.

This chain links TRBV7-2 with TRBJ2-4; D is ambiguous. The CDR3 has 13 amino acids. V was trimmed by 0 bases and J by 4 bases, leaving 4 bases between them. CDR1 is SGHTA and CDR2 is FQGNSA in the germline V gene. The CDR3 sequence: CASSLAGKNIQYF. CDR3 nucleotides: TGTGCCAGCAGCTTAGCCGGGAAAAACATTCAGTACTTC.

The rearrangement links TRBV2 to TRBJ2-2; a possible D gene is TRBD2 (5 bases). Looked up from germline, CDR1 is SNHLY and CDR2 is FYNNEI. The germline V and J ends were trimmed by 2 bases and 5 bases, with 9 bases remaining between them. The CDR3 spans 14 residues. CDR3 DNA sequence: TGTGCCAGCAGTGAACACACGGGGACCGGGGAGCTGTTTTTT. Encoded protein: CASSEHTGTGELFF.

The chain uses TRBV28 and TRBJ2-1; D call uncertain. V shed 2 bases and J shed 10 bases, with 9 bases lying between them. There are 12 residues in the CDR3. The germline V gene encodes CDR1 MDHEN and CDR2 SYDVKM. CDR3 residues: CASSLQSGEQFF. CDR3 coding DNA: TGTGCCAGCAGTTTACAGTCTGGAGAGCAGTTCTTC.

This chain uses TRBV9 with TRBJ1-1, with 10 bases fitting TRBD1. Germline lookup yields CDR1 SGDLS and CDR2 YYNGEE. V shed 3 bases and J 6 bases; nucleotides not matched to a gene: 8. The CDR3 has 15 residues. CDR3 in amino acids: CASSATAGTGAEAFF. DNA of the CDR3: TGTGCCAGCAGCGCGACTGCCGGGACAGGGGCTGAAGCTTTCTTT.

This rearrangement joins TRBV7-2 to TRBJ2-7; D is uncertain. The V end lost 1 base, the J end lost 2 bases, and 9 bases lay between the germline ends. The germline gives CDR1 SGHTA, CDR2 FQGNSA. The CDR3 runs to 14 residues. CDR3 loop: CASSLDASTYEQYF. CDR3 in DNA: TGTGCCAGCAGCTTAGACGCCTCCACCTACGAGCAGTACTTC.

The chain links TRBV29-1 to TRBJ1-2; D may be TRBD1 (6 bases). With 6 bases removed from V and 0 bases from J, the gap between germline ends came to 17 bases. Germline V gives CDR1 SQVTM, CDR2 ANQGSEA. CDR3 size: 15 residues. For the CDR3, the DNA is TGCAGCGTGGCGGGGACATTGGGACCTAACTATGGCTACACCTTC. Translation: CSVAGTLGPNYGYTF.

This sequence joins TRBV7-9 and TRBJ2-2; 9 bases are shared with TRBD2. Germline CDR1 SEHNR, CDR2 FQNEAQ (reference sequence). The CDR3 loop spans 15 amino acids. After removal of 5 bases from V and 1 base from J, the junction contained 2 bases not matched to a gene. Here the CDR3 reads CASSGSGRNTGELFF. In DNA, the CDR3 is TGTGCCAGCAGCGGTAGCGGGAGGAACACCGGGGAGCTGTTTTTT.

V and J are TRBV5-1 and TRBJ2-1; 10 bases line up with TRBD2. The V gene end was trimmed by 4 bases and the J gene end by 8 bases; junction bases not matched to a gene: 9. In germline, CDR1 is SGHRS, CDR2 YFSETQ. The CDR3 has 15 residues. CDR3 in amino acids: CASSLLAGASDEQFF. The CDR3 bases are TGCGCCAGCAGCCTGCTAGCGGGAGCTTCTGATGAGCAGTTCTTC.

V usage is TRBV5-1 and J usage is TRBJ2-5; D is undetermined. The V and J ends lost 0 bases and 4 bases respectively, with 13 bases between them. The CDR3 length is 15 residues. Per germline, CDR1 SGHRS and CDR2 YFSETQ. Here the CDR3 reads CASSLGSGRGETQYF. CDR3 DNA sequence: TGCGCCAGCAGCTTGGGTTCGGGCCGAGGAGAGACCCAGTACTTC.

This clone showed up just a few times. The CDR3 here is CSVELQGAYGYTF. The CDR3 DNA is TGCAGCGTTGAACTCCAGGGGGCCTATGGCTACACCTTC. The chain uses TRBV29-1 and TRBJ1-2; TRBD1 matches at 8 bases. The length of the CDR3 is 13 residues. CDR1 and CDR2 from the germline V gene are SQVTM and ANQGSEA. V shed 2 bases, J shed 4 bases, and the junction held 3 bases outside the gene matches. The whole variable domain, remainder taken from reference TRBV29-1 and TRBJ1-2, is SAVISQKPSRDICQRGTSLTIQCQVDSQVTMMFWYRQQPGQSLTLIATANQGSEATYESGFVIDKFPISRPNLTFSTLTVSNMSPEDSSIYLCSVELQGAYGYTFGSGTRLTVV.

The chain employs TRBV5-1 and TRBJ1-2; D ambiguous. Germline CDR1 reads SGHRS; CDR2 reads YFSETQ. The length of the CDR3 is 12 residues. Trimming took 4 bases from V and 2 from J, leaving 6 bases between them. This chain's CDR3 is CASSTQNYGYTF. CDR3 nucleotide sequence: TGCGCCAGCAGCACGCAGAACTATGGCTACACCTTC.